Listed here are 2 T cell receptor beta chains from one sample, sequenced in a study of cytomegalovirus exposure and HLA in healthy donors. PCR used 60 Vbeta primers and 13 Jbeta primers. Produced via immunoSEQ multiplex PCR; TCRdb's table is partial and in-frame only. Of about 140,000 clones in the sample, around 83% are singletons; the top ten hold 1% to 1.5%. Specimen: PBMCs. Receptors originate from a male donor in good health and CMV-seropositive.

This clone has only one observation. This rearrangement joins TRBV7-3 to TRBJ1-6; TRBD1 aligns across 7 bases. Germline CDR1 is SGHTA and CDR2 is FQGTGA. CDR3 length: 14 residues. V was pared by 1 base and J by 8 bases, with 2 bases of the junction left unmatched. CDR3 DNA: TGTGCCAGCAGCTTAAGAGGGGGCGATTCACCCCTCCACTTT. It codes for CASSLRGGDSPLHF.

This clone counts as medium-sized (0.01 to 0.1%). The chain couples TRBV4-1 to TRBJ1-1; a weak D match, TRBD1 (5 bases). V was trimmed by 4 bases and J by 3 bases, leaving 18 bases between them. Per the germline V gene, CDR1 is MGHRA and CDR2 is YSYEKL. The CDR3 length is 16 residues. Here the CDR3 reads CASSPLGIWGDTEAFF. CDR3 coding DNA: TGCGCCAGCAGCCCCCTTGGGATCTGGGGGGACACTGAAGCTTTCTTT.